This entry concerns a single T cell receptor (beta chain). This record belongs to a study of T cells of healthy individuals. The germline V and J ends were trimmed by 0 bases and 0 bases, with 8 bases remaining between them. This CDR3 contains 15 residues. CDR1 and CDR2 (germline): MNHNY, SVGAGI (reference sequence). One entry per CDR3 protein results from TCRdb running MiXCR on the 5' RACE reads. This sample has 63,000 or so distinct CDR3 sequences, with 15% to 20% found just once. This chain joins TRBV6-6 and TRBJ1-1; D unclear. The TCR comes from a human donor in good health. The CDR3: CASSYSAGLNTEAFF. The CDR3 DNA follows: TGTGCCAGCAGTTACTCGGCCGGCTTGAACACTGAAGCTTTCTTT.